Below are 28 T cell receptor beta chains sequenced from a single sample in a study of blood T cell repertoires in COVID-19 (TCRdb year 2020). The library was obtained by the immunoSEQ multiplex PCR assay. This immuneACCESS table, as held by TCRdb, lists in-frame sequences with V and J called but not all clones. Of the missing ones, under half trace to an unresolved V gene in checked studies; the others have no known cause. The sample has around 92,000 clones on record, approximately 86% of them singletons. 10% to 15% of the sample is taken by the ten largest. Sequenced material: peripheral blood. These receptors were taken from a woman aged 60-75 years in a cohort sampled during active or convalescent COVID-19.

The V call is TRBV2, the J call TRBJ2-2; 10 positions match TRBD1. Germline CDR1 is SNHLY and CDR2 is FYNNEI. After removal of 2 bases from V and 5 bases from J, the junction contained 5 bases not matched to a gene. The length of the CDR3 is 16 residues. The CDR3 nucleotides are TGTGCCAGCAGTGAAAGGTTGGGACAGGGGACCGGGGAGCTGTTTTTT. It codes for CASSERLGQGTGELFF.

This rearrangement joins TRBV3-1 (or the pseudogene TRBV3-2) to TRBJ1-4; D remains ambiguous. The CDR3 is 16 residues long. The germline V gene encodes CDR1 LGHDT and CDR2 YNNKEL (reference sequence). V lost 0 bases and J 4 bases, leaving 12 bases between the germline ends. The CDR3 sequence: CASSQEHRGFNEKLFF. CDR3 DNA sequence: TGTGCCAGCAGCCAAGAGCACCGAGGGTTTAATGAAAAACTGTTTTTT.

The V call is TRBV30, the J call TRBJ1-4; TRBD1 is a possible D gene (5 bases). V was shortened by 1 base and J by 5 bases, with 14 bases between the two germline ends. This CDR3 is 15 amino acids long. Germline V lookup: CDR1 GTSNPN, CDR2 SVGIG (reference sequence). CDR3 sequence reads: CAWSGVFGGNEKLFF. CDR3 DNA: TGTGCCTGGAGTGGCGTGTTCGGGGGGAATGAAAAACTGTTTTTT.

The J gene is TRBJ2-1, the V gene TRBV4-2, with TRBD1 matching over 9 bases. This CDR3 comprises 16 residues. V trimming: 3 bases; J trimming: 6 bases; junction bases outside the gene matches: 9. Germline CDR1 LGHNA, CDR2 YNFKEQ. This CDR3 is CASSHLGTGPPNEQFF. The CDR3 DNA sequence: TGTGCCAGCAGCCATTTGGGGACAGGGCCCCCCAATGAGCAGTTCTTC.

This chain connects TRBV6-1 to TRBJ2-5, with TRBD2 as a possible D gene (6 bases). V gave up 2 bases and J gave up 5 bases, with 12 bases separating them. Germline CDR1 is MNHNS and CDR2 is SASEGT. The CDR3 has 14 residues. The CDR3 DNA follows: TGTGCCAGCAGTGAATTAAAGGGGAGGGAGACCCAGTACTTC. Amino acid sequence: CASSELKGRETQYF.

The V gene is TRBV19, the J gene TRBJ2-7; D might be TRBD2 (5 bases). The CDR3 sequence is 15 residues long. Germline V CDR1 and CDR2: LNHDA, SQIVND (reference sequence). Trimming stripped 6 bases from V and 4 bases from J, with 19 bases between. CDR3 DNA: TGTGCCAGTAGCCACGGACTTTCAACCGTGTACGAGCAGTACTTC. Translating gives CASSHGLSTVYEQYF.

The gene calls are TRBV10-3 and TRBJ1-2; 8 nucleotides align to TRBD1. Trimming at V came to 8 bases and at J to 4 bases, leaving 6 bases not matched to a gene. CDR3 size: 13 residues. Germline loops: CDR1 ENHRY, CDR2 SYGVKD. CDR3: CAIGKGQGYGYTF. The CDR3 DNA follows: TGTGCCATCGGGAAAGGACAGGGCTATGGCTACACCTTC.

V usage is TRBV18 and J usage is TRBJ1-6; perhaps TRBD1 as D (5 bases). Trimming took 2 bases from V and 11 from J, leaving 10 bases between them. Germline CDR1 and CDR2: KGHSH and LQKENI. The CDR3 has 13 residues. The CDR3 DNA reads TGTGCCAGCTCACCAGGGAGGGGTCCACCCCTCCACTTT. This translates into CASSPGRGPPLHF.

V gene TRBV29-1 combines with J gene TRBJ2-2, with a tentative D call TRBD1 (6 bases). Trimming cost V 4 bases and J 5 bases, with 17 bases left between them. Looked up from germline, CDR1 is SQVTM and CDR2 is ANQGSEA. The CDR3 consists of 15 residues. The DNA for the CDR3 is TGCAGCGTTGGGCTGGGGACAACGGGGACCGGGGAGCTGTTTTTT. It encodes CSVGLGTTGTGELFF.

The genes are TRBV28 and TRBJ2-1; 10 bases are a match to TRBD1. The V segment lost 5 bases and the J segment 2 bases; nucleotides outside the gene matches: 3. From germline, CDR1 is MDHEN and CDR2 SYDVKM. This CDR3 contains 15 residues. CDR3 residues: CASSGGQGTYNEQFF. Written as DNA, the CDR3 is TGTGCCAGCAGTGGGGGACAGGGGACCTACAATGAGCAGTTCTTC.

This clone has more than one count but fewer than ten. The genes are TRBV24-1 and TRBJ1-2; tentatively, D is TRBD1 (5 bases). The CDR3 has 13 residues. V was clipped by 4 bases and J by 4 bases, with 9 bases between them. The germline gives CDR1 KGHDR, CDR2 SFDVKD. This CDR3 reads CATSDSQAYGYTF. Written as DNA, the CDR3 is TGTGCCACCAGTGACTCACAGGCCTATGGCTACACCTTC.

The genes are TRBV5-1 and TRBJ1-1; 7 bases agree with TRBD1. V shed 6 bases, J shed 4 bases, and the junction held 15 bases outside the gene matches. The CDR3 is made up of 16 amino acids. From germline, CDR1 is SGHRS and CDR2 YFSETQ. CDR3 nucleotides: TGCGCCAGCAACCCCCCGCAAGGGGGCGCGGGCACTGAAGCTTTCTTT. Amino acid sequence: CASNPPQGGAGTEAFF.

V and J are TRBV5-1 and TRBJ2-5; 8 nucleotides align to TRBD1. CDR1 is SGHRS and CDR2 is YFSETQ in the germline V gene. V trimming: 4 bases; J trimming: 4 bases; junction bases outside the gene matches: 9. The CDR3 covers 15 residues. In DNA, the CDR3 is TGCGCCAGCAGCACTCAGGGGGCGCTTTCAGAGACCCAGTACTTC. Translated, it gives CASSTQGALSETQYF. The whole variable domain, remainder taken from reference TRBV5-1 and TRBJ2-5, is KAGVTQTPRYLIKTRGQQVTLSCSPISGHRSVSWYQQTPGQGLQFLFEYFSETQRNKGNFPGRFSGRQFSNSRSEMNVSTLELGDSALYLCASSTQGALSETQYFGPGTRLLVL.

The chain carries TRBV19 and TRBJ1-3, with unresolved D. Per the germline V gene, CDR1 is LNHDA and CDR2 is SQIVND (reference sequence). The CDR3 extends over 15 amino acids. The V end was cut by 3 bases, the J end by 4 bases, with 13 bases between. The CDR3 DNA reads as TGTGCCAGTAGTATGGCGAGATCGCGGGGAAACACCATATATTTT. Translation: CASSMARSRGNTIYF.

V usage is TRBV4-1 and J usage is TRBJ1-5; TRBD1 aligns across 8 bases. Germline lookup yields CDR1 MGHRA and CDR2 YSYEKL. After removal of 0 bases from V and 9 bases from J, the junction contained 10 bases not matched to a gene. This CDR3 has 16 residues. Written as DNA, the CDR3 is TGCGCCAGCAGCCAAGATTTGGGGACAGGTTTTCGGCCCCAGCATTTT. As protein: CASSQDLGTGFRPQHF.

This chain connects TRBV11-2 to TRBJ1-3, with a tentative D call TRBD1 (6 bases). From germline, CDR1 is SGHAT and CDR2 FQNNGV. Trimming removed 5 bases from V and 7 bases from J, with 18 bases in between. The CDR3 is made up of 15 amino acids. The CDR3 DNA reads TGTGCCAGCAGCCTACTAACAGGGTCTCGGAACACCATATATTTT. It specifies CASSLLTGSRNTIYF.

V and J are TRBV6-5 and TRBJ1-6; no clear D gene. The germline CDR1 and CDR2 sequences are MNHEY and SVGAGI. The CDR3 is made up of 15 amino acids. The V and J ends lost 0 bases and 10 bases respectively, with 13 bases between them. The CDR3 loop is CASSYSSVFGSPLHF. CDR3 DNA: TGTGCCAGCAGTTACTCGAGCGTTTTTGGATCACCCCTCCACTTT.

This chain joins TRBV5-1 and TRBJ1-1; D perhaps matches TRBD1 (6 bases). This CDR3 comprises 13 residues. The V gene's germline CDR1 is SGHRS and CDR2 YFSETQ. Trimming shortened V by 4 bases and J by 5 bases, and 12 bases separated the two germline ends. The CDR3 spells CASSEQGSTEAFF. For the CDR3, the DNA is TGCGCCAGCAGCGAACAGGGTTCTACTGAAGCTTTCTTT.

This clone was picked up a small number of times. The chain combines TRBV9 with TRBJ1-1; no reliable D call. There are 15 residues in the CDR3. Germline lookup yields CDR1 SGDLS and CDR2 YYNGEE. V lost 4 bases and J lost 5, with 18 bases in between. This CDR3 is CASSPSSFEGTEAFF. In DNA, the CDR3 is TGTGCCAGCAGCCCCAGCAGTTTCGAGGGAACTGAAGCTTTCTTT.

This clone has only one observation. This chain links TRBV4-1 with TRBJ1-2; tentative D call: TRBD1 (6 bases). The length of the CDR3 is 15 residues. CDR1 and CDR2 from the germline V gene are MGHRA and YSYEKL. Trimming took off 1 base at V and 3 bases at J, with 12 bases between the two ends. The CDR3 DNA sequence: TGCGCCAGCAGCCAAGCCCAGGGGTACTACTATGGCTACACCTTC. Protein product: CASSQAQGYYYGYTF.

V and J are TRBV14 and TRBJ2-1; 9 bases fit TRBD2. In germline, CDR1 is SGHDN, CDR2 FVKESK. This CDR3 region has 15 residues. V was pared by 0 bases and J by 9 bases, with 6 bases of the junction left unmatched. The CDR3 is CASSQDLAGVGEQFF. The CDR3 DNA sequence: TGTGCCAGCAGCCAAGATTTAGCGGGAGTAGGTGAGCAGTTCTTC.

This sequence joins TRBV10-3 and TRBJ1-4; D is possibly TRBD1 (6 bases). The V gene's germline CDR1 is ENHRY and CDR2 SYGVKD. There are 13 residues in the CDR3. Trimming stripped 10 bases from V and 8 bases from J, with 17 bases between. The CDR3 reads CATGGGAGEKLFF. In DNA form, the CDR3 reads TGTGCCACCGGTGGGGGGGCGGGAGAAAAACTGTTTTTT.

In nucleotides, the CDR3 is TGTGCCAGCTCACCAACCGAGGGCGGCGTGGGCAATCAGCCCCAGCATTTT. Encoded protein: CASSPTEGGVGNQPQHF. This rearrangement joins TRBV18 to TRBJ1-5; no reliable D call. CDR1 is KGHSH and CDR2 is LQKENI in the germline V gene. Between the trimmed V and J ends, which lost 2 bases and 2 bases, there was a span of 16 bases. CDR3 length: 17 amino acids.

The rearrangement joins TRBV5-6 to TRBJ1-2, with D uncertain. The length of the CDR3 is 15 residues. Germline CDR1 is SGHDT and CDR2 is YYEEEE. V was shortened by 0 bases and J by 4 bases, with 13 bases between the two germline ends. The CDR3 DNA follows: TGTGCCAGCAGCTTGGGGCAGGCCCTGTTCTATGGCTACACCTTC. Amino acids: CASSLGQALFYGYTF.

This rearrangement joins TRBV19 to TRBJ1-2; unclear D gene. With 0 bases removed from V and 2 bases from J, the gap between germline ends came to 7 bases. CDR1 and CDR2 from the germline V gene are LNHDA and SQIVND (reference sequence). There are 14 residues in the CDR3. CDR3 coding DNA: TGTGCCAGTAGTATAGACAGTGTCAACTATGGCTACACCTTC. Protein: CASSIDSVNYGYTF.

The sample holds one count of this clone. The chain links TRBV5-1 to TRBJ2-3; 13 positions agree with TRBD2. This CDR3 contains 15 residues. V shed 1 base and J 5 bases; nucleotides not matched to a gene: 1. Germline loops: CDR1 SGHRS, CDR2 YFSETQ. CDR3 in DNA: TGCGCCAGCAGCTTGACTAGCGGGAGGGGAGATACGCAGTATTTT. Its protein product is CASSLTSGRGDTQYF.

The V call is TRBV5-1, the J call TRBJ2-2, with no clear D. The CDR3 is made up of 15 amino acids. Germline assignment: CDR1 SGHRS and CDR2 YFSETQ. The ends were cut back, 3 bases at V and 2 bases at J, with 11 bases in the middle. The CDR3: CASSSRLSNTGELFF. The CDR3 DNA follows: TGCGCCAGCAGCTCGAGATTAAGTAACACCGGGGAGCTGTTTTTT.

J is TRBJ1-4 and V is TRBV5-6; 7 nucleotides agree with TRBD1. The V segment lost 0 bases and the J segment 6 bases; nucleotides outside the gene matches: 5. The CDR3 sequence is 15 residues long. In germline, CDR1 is SGHDT, CDR2 YYEEEE. The CDR3 coding sequence is TGTGCCAGCAGCTTGGTGGACAGGTCGTATGAAAAACTGTTTTTT. Protein sequence: CASSLVDRSYEKLFF.